Detailed here is one T cell receptor (beta chain). This CDR3 is also generated by other DNA sequences in the sample. Profiling relied on immunoSEQ multiplex PCR, and the TCRdb table lists in-frame clones only, not all of them. The table records 2 million to 3 million clones, approximately 93% of them present only once. This sample is part of a study of shared clonotypes between healthy human individuals. This CDR3 has 13 residues. V shed 6 bases and J shed 1 base, with 9 bases lying between them. CDR1 is KGHSH, CDR2 LQKENI, per germline. The sample comprised naive CD4+ T cells from PBMCs. Documented subset: CD45RA+ positively selected. The chain carries TRBV18 and TRBJ1-2; possible D gene TRBD1, 5 bases. This sequence was found in a man younger than 30 in good health. Some clones in this sample may be carry-over from other donors' samples. The CDR3 loop reads CASSLDSNYGYTF. The CDR3 bases are TGTGCCAGCTCTCTCGACAGTAACTATGGCTACACCTTC.